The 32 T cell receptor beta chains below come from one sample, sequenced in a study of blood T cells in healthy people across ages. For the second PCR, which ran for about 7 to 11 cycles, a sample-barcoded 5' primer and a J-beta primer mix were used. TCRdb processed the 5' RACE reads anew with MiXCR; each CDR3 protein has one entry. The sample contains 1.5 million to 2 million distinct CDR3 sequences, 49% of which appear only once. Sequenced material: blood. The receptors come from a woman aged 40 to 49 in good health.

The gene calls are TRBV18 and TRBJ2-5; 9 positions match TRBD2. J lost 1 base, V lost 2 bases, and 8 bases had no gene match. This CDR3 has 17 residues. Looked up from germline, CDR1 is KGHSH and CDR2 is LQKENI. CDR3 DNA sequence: TGTGCCAGCTCACCATTGGCGAGCGGGGGGATCCAAGAGACCCAGTACTTC. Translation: CASSPLASGGIQETQYF.

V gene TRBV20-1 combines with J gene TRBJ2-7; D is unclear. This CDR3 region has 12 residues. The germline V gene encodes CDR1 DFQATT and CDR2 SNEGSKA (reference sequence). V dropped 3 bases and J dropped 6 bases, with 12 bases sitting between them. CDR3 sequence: CSASRSSGEQYF. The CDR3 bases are TGCAGTGCTAGTCGCTCTTCCGGCGAGCAGTACTTC.

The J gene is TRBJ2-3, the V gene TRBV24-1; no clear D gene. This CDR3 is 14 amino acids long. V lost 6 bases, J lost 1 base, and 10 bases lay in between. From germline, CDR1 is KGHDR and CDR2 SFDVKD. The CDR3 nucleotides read TGTGCCACCAGTCATCCGCCGGGCACAGATACGCAGTATTTT. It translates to CATSHPPGTDTQYF.

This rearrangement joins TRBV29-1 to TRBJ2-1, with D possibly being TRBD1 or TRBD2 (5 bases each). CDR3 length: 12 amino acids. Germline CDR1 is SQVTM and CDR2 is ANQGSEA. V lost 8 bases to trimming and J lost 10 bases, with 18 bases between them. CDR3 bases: TGCAGCTTCCTGGGGGAAAAGCGCGAGCAGTTCTTC. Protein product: CSFLGEKREQFF.

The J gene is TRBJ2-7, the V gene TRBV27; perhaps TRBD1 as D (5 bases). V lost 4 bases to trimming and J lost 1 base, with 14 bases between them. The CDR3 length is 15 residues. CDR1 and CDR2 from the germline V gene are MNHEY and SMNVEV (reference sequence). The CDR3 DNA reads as TGTGCCAGCAGTTCCGTGACGAGGACATCCTACGAGCAGTACTTC. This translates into CASSSVTRTSYEQYF.

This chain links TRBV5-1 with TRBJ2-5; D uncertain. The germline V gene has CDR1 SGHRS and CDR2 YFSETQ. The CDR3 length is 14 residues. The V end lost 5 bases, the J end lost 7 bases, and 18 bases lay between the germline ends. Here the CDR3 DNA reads TGCGCCAGCAGTCTCGACTGGTCCGTGGGGACCCAGTACTTC. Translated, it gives CASSLDWSVGTQYF.

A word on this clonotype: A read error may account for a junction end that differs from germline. CDR3 in amino acids: CVSSSRQGATQYF. DNA for the CDR3: TGTGTCAGCAGCTCCCGACAGGGTGCGACCCAGTACTTC. This chain links TRBV7-2 with TRBJ2-5; 7 nucleotides match TRBD1. Germline V CDR1 and CDR2: SGHTA, FQGNSA. This CDR3 has 13 amino acids.

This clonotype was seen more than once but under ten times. CDR3 amino acids: CASSQAAGYEQYF. The CDR3, as DNA: TGCGCCAGCAGCCAAGCGGCAGGCTACGAGCAGTACTTC. This rearrangement joins TRBV4-3 to TRBJ2-7; D unresolved. V was clipped by 1 base and J by 3 bases, with 7 bases between them. CDR1 is LGHNA, CDR2 YSLEER, per germline. This CDR3 contains 13 residues.

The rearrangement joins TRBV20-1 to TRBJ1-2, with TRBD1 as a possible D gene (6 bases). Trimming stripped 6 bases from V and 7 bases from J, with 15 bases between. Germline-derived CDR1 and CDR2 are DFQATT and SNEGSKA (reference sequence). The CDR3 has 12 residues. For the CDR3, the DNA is TGCAGTGCCAGCTGGGGGGCCGCTGGCTACACCTTC. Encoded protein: CSASWGAAGYTF.

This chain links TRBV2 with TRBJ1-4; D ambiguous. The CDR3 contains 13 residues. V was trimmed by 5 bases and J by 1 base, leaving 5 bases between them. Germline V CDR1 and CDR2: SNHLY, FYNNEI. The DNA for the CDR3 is TGTGCCAGCAGTCACGAAACTAATGAAAAACTGTTTTTT. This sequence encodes CASSHETNEKLFF.

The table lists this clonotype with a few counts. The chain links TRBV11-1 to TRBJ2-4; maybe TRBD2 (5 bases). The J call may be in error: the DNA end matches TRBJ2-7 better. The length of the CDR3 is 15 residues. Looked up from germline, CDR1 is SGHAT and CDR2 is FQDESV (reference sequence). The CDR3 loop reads CASSPGLLPSYEQYF. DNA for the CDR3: TGTGCCAGCAGCCCCGGACTTCTTCCCTCCTACGAGCAGTACTTC.

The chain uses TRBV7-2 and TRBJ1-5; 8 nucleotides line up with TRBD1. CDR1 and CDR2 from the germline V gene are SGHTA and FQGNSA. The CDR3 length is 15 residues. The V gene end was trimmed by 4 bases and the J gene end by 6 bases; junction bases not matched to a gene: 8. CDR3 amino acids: CASSSRQGMIQPQHF. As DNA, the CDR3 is TGTGCCAGCAGCTCCAGACAGGGGATGATTCAGCCCCAGCATTTT.

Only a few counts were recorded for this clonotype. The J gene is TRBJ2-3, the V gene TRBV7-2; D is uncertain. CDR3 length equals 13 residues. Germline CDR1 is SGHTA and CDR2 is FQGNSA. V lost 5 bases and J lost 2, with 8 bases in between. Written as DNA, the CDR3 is TGTGCCAGCAGCCCCGAGCCCACAGATACGCAGTATTTT. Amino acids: CASSPEPTDTQYF.

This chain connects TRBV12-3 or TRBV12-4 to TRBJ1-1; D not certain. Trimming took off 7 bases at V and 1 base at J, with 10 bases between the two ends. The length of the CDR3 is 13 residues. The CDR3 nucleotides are TGTGCCAGCAATACAGAGCAGAACACTGAAGCTTTCTTT. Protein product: CASNTEQNTEAFF.

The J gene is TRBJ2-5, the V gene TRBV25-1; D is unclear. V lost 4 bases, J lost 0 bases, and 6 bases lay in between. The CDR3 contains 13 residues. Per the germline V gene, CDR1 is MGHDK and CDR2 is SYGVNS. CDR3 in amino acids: CASSVADQETQYF. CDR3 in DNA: TGTGCCAGCAGTGTGGCAGACCAAGAGACCCAGTACTTC.

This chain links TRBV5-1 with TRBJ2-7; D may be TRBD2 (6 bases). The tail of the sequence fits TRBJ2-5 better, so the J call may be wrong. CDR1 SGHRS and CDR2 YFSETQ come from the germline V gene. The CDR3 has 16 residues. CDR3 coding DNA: TGCGCCAGCAGCTGGACGGCGGCGGGGAGCAGAGAGACCCAGTACTTC. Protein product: CASSWTAAGSRETQYF.

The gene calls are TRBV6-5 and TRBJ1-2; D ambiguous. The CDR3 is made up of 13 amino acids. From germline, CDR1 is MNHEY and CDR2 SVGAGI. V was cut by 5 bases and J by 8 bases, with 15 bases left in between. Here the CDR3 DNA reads TGTGCCAGCAGTCCACCCTCCTTTTGGGGCTACACCTTC. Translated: CASSPPSFWGYTF.

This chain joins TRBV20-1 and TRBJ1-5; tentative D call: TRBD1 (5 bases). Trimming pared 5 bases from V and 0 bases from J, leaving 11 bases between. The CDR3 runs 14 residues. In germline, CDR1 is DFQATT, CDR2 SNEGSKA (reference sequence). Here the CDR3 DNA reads TGCAGTGCTCGACAGTTACATAGCAATCAGCCCCAGCATTTT. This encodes CSARQLHSNQPQHF.

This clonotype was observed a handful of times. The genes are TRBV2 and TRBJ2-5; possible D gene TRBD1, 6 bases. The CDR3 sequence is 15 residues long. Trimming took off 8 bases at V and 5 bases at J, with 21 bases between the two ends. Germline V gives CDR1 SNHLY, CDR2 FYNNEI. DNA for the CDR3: TGTGCCAGCGTATCCTTGACAGGTCGATCGGAGACCCAGTACTTC. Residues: CASVSLTGRSETQYF.

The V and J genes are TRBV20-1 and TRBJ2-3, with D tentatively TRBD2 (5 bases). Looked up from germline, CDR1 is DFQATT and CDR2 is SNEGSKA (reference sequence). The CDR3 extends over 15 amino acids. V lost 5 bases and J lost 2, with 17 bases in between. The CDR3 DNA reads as TGCAGTGCTCGTAACTCGGACTTTTACACAGATACGCAGTATTTT. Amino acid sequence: CSARNSDFYTDTQYF.

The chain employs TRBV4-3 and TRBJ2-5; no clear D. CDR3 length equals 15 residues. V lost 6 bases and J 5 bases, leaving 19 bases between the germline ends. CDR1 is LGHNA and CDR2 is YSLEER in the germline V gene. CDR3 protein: CASSPGSIPGETQYF. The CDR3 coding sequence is TGCGCCAGCAGTCCCGGTTCCATCCCGGGTGAGACCCAGTACTTC.

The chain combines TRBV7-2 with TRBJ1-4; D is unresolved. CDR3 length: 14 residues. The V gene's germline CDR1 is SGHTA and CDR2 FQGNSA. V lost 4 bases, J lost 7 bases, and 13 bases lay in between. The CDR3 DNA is TGTGCCAGCAGCTACCCGGAGATGGGTGAAAAACTGTTTTTT. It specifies CASSYPEMGEKLFF.

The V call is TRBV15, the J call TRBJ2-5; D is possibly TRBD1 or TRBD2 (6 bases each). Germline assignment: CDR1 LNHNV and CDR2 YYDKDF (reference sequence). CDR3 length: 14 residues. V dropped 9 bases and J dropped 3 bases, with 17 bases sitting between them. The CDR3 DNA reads TGTGCCACTGTTCGGCCGGGGGCAAAAGAGACCCAGTACTTC. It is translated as CATVRPGAKETQYF.

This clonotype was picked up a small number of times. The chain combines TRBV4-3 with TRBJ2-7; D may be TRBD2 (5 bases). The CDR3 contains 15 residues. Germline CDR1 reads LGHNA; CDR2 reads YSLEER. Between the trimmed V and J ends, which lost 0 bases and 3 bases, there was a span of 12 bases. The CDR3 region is CASSQESHGNYEQYF. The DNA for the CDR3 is TGCGCCAGCAGCCAAGAGTCTCACGGGAACTACGAGCAGTACTTC.

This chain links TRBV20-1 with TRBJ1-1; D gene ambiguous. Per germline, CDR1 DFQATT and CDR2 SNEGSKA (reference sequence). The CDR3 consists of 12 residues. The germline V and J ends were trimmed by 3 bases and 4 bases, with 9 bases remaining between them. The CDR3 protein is CSARVGGTEAFF. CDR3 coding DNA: TGCAGTGCTAGGGTGGGTGGCACTGAAGCTTTCTTT.

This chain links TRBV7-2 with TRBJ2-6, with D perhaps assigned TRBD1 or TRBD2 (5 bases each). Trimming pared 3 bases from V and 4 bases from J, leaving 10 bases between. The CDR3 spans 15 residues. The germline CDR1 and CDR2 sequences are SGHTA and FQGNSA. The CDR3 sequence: CASSFRGVGANVLTF. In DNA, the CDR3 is TGTGCCAGCAGCTTTCGAGGGGTCGGGGCCAACGTCCTGACTTTC.

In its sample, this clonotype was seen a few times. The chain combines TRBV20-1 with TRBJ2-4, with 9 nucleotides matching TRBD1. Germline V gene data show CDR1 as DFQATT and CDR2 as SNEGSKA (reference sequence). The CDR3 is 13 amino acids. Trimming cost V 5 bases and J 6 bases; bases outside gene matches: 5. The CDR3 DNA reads TGCAGTGCTGATATGGACAGGGGAAACATTCAGTACTTC. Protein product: CSADMDRGNIQYF.

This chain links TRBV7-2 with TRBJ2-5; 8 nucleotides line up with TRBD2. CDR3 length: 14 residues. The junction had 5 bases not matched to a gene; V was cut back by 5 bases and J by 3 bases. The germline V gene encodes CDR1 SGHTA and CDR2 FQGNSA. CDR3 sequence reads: CASSPDGGEETQYF. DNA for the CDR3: TGTGCCAGCAGCCCCGACGGGGGGGAAGAGACCCAGTACTTC.

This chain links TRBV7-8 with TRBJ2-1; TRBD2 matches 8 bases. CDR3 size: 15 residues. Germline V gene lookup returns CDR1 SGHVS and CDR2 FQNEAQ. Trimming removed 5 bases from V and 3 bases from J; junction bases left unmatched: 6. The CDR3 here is CASSLRTSLYNEQFF. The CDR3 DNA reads TGTGCCAGCAGCCTTAGGACTAGCCTCTACAATGAGCAGTTCTTC.

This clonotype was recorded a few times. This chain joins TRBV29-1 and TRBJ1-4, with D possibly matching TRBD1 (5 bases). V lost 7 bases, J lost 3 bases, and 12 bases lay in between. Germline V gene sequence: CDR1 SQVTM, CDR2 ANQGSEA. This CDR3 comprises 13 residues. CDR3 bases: TGCAGCGCGACCCCGGGGCCTAATGAAAAACTGTTTTTT. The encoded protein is CSATPGPNEKLFF.

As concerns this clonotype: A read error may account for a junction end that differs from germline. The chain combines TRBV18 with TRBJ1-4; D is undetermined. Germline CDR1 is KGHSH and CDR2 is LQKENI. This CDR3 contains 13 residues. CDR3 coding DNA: TGTGCCAGCTCAAAGCACAAGAATGCAAAACTGTTTTTT. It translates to CASSKHKNAKLFF.

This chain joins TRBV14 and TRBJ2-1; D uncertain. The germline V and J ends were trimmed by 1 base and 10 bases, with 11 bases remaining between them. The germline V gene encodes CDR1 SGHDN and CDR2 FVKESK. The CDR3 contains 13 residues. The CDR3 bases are TGTGCCAGCAGCCAAGTTACGGGCCGGGAGCAGTTCTTC. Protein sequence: CASSQVTGREQFF.